These T cell receptor beta chains were read from a single sample in a study of CD8+ T cells in alopecia areata. The method was immunoSEQ multiplex PCR; TCRdb's version includes in-frame clones alone and lacks a portion of them. The data contain 35,000 to 45,000 clones, roughly 92% of them seen just once; the ten biggest clones take up under 20%. The source material was CD8+ T cells sorted from blood, sampled at week 24, from a patient treated with tofacitinib. The receptor set was obtained from a human donor with alopecia areata. Each CDR3 is given without its conserved first and last residue.

>TRBJ2-5|TRBV29-1
SVELRRGLEEQY
>TRBJ2-7|TRBV29-1
SIWVPGSYEQY
>TRBJ2-3|TRBV29-1
SVEDTGTAQY
>TRBJ2-2|TRBV28
ASSRLLGGGIVAGELF
>TRBJ2-3|TRBV11-2
ASSLVVSIPQGAGDTQY
>TRBJ2-5|TRBV4-1
ASSQLGLAETQY
>TRBJ2-5|TRBV10-3
AISESGLAGETQY
>TRBJ2-1|TRBV5-1
ASSLAVVNNEQF
>TRBJ2-3|TRBV28
ASSLFGSSTDTQY
>TRBJ2-7|TRBV27
ASSERLAGSYEQY
>TRBJ2-3|TRBV4-1
ASSQEELAGGTDTQY
>TRBJ2-1|TRBV29-1
SVAPLAGGYNEQF
>TRBJ2-5|TRBV4-1
ASSSGTPETQY
>TRBJ1-1|TRBV7-9
ASSRDSFTEAF
>TRBJ2-7|TRBV10-3
AISVNDREQY
>TRBJ2-7|TRBV6-1
ASSEVVNYEQY
>TRBJ1-4|TRBV7-9
ASSPRQGERRTNEKLF
>TRBJ2-1|TRBV7-8
ASNPTYSYNEQF
>TRBJ2-5|TRBV7-9
ASSSYGGAMREGQETQY
>TRBJ1-2|TRBV6-5
ASSSTPVDYGYT
>TRBJ2-5|TRBV28
ASSAGGPEQY
>TRBJ2-7|TRBV5-1
ASYTALSEQY
>TRBJ2-7|TRBV10-3
AISVPTRQGAYEQY
>TRBJ2-1|TRBV4-1
ASSQEAGASYNEQF
>TRBJ2-6|TRBV6-1
ASRERSSGANVLT
>TRBJ2-1|TRBV27
ASSLIGNEQF
>TRBJ2-3|TRBV29-1
SVEGDQELNTQY
>TRBJ2-7|TRBV7-2
ASSSSSYEQY
>TRBJ1-5|TRBV27
ASSLWLDQPQH